One sample yielded the 32 T cell receptor beta chains listed below, sequenced in a study of T cells in localized non-small cell lung cancer. Clones were sequenced by immunoSEQ multiplex PCR, and TCRdb holds only the in-frame ones, with some missing. This table holds about 26,000 clones, around nine tenths found once. The material was peripheral blood, obtained before any cancer treatment. These receptors were collected from a female donor aged 60 or older with stage II squamous cell lung carcinoma.

This clone has only a few counts. The chain joins TRBV19 to TRBJ1-5; 9 bases map to TRBD1. V lost 4 bases to trimming and J lost 6 bases; unmatched junction nucleotides: 7. Germline V gene lookup returns CDR1 LNHDA and CDR2 SQIVND (reference sequence). The length of the CDR3 is 15 residues. CDR3 DNA: TGTGCCAGTAGTAGAACAGGGGGCGAGGCTCAGCCCCAGCATTTT. Its translation is CASSRTGGEAQPQHF.

The rearrangement uses TRBV2 and TRBJ2-2; 7 nucleotides match TRBD2. This CDR3 region has 15 residues. The trim removed 7 bases at V and 1 base at J, leaving 6 bases unmatched. Germline CDR1 is SNHLY and CDR2 is FYNNEI. In nucleotides, the CDR3 is TGTGCCAGCAACGGCGGGGGTATGAACACCGGGGAGCTGTTTTTT. This encodes CASNGGGMNTGELFF.

The rearrangement uses TRBV28 and TRBJ1-1; D uncertain. V lost 2 bases and J lost 4, with 11 bases in between. This CDR3 comprises 14 residues. CDR1 is MDHEN, CDR2 SYDVKM, per germline. The CDR3 loop is CASSLAGRGTEAFF. The CDR3 DNA reads as TGTGCCAGCAGTTTAGCTGGCCGGGGCACTGAAGCTTTCTTT.

The gene calls are TRBV5-5 and TRBJ1-1, with a possible D match to TRBD1 (6 bases). Germline CDR1 is SGHKS and CDR2 is YYEKEE (reference sequence). CDR3 length: 15 amino acids. The ends were cut back, 1 base at V and 4 bases at J, with 14 bases in the middle. CDR3 nucleotide sequence: TGTGCCAGCAGCTTGCCGGGGGCGTTCGGCACTGAAGCTTTCTTT. Protein: CASSLPGAFGTEAFF. Supplemented by reference TRBV5-5 and TRBJ1-1, the full variable domain reads DAGVTQSPTHLIKTRGQQVTLRCSPISGHKSVSWYQQVLGQGPQFIFQYYEKEERGRGNFPDRFSARQFPNYSSELNVNALLLGDSALYLCASSLPGAFGTEAFFGQGTRLTVV.

The sample holds a few counts of this clone. The gene calls are TRBV19 and TRBJ1-5; D possibly corresponds to TRBD1 (5 bases). The V end lost 2 bases, the J end lost 5 bases, and 7 bases lay between the germline ends. The CDR3 is 13 residues long. Germline values: CDR1 LNHDA, CDR2 SQIVND (reference sequence). The CDR3 loop reads CASSITGDQPQHF. The CDR3 DNA reads as TGTGCCAGTAGTATAACGGGGGATCAGCCCCAGCATTTT.

The CDR3 reads CASNPGGTEAFF. The CDR3 DNA is TGTGCCAGCAATCCAGGGGGCACTGAAGCTTTCTTT. The chain couples TRBV6-6 to TRBJ1-1; 7 bases align to TRBD1. V lost 7 bases, J lost 4 bases, and 3 bases stayed unmatched. CDR3 length: 12 residues. Germline V lookup: CDR1 MNHNY, CDR2 SVGAGI (reference sequence).

The J gene is TRBJ2-7, the V gene TRBV30; no reliable D call. Trimming removed 0 bases from V and 7 bases from J, with 10 bases in between. The CDR3 has 12 residues. Looked up from germline, CDR1 is GTSNPN and CDR2 is SVGIG (reference sequence). The CDR3 coding sequence is TGTGCCTGGAGTGTTTTAGGGCGGGAGCAGTACTTC. Amino acids: CAWSVLGREQYF.

The genes are TRBV5-5 and TRBJ2-2, with TRBD2 identical over 8 bases. This CDR3 contains 15 residues. Germline values: CDR1 SGHKS, CDR2 YYEKEE (reference sequence). V trimming: 2 bases; J trimming: 6 bases; junction bases outside the gene matches: 6. In DNA, the CDR3 is TGTGCCAGCAGCTTAGGACTAGCTTCTTCCGGGGAGCTGTTTTTT. Translation gives CASSLGLASSGELFF.

V gene TRBV19 combines with J gene TRBJ1-5; tentative D call: TRBD1 (6 bases). V was pared by 3 bases and J by 0 bases, with 9 bases between. This CDR3 has 15 residues. CDR1 is LNHDA, CDR2 SQIVND, per germline (reference sequence). CDR3: CASSIQGSSNQPQHF. For the CDR3, the DNA is TGTGCCAGTAGTATCCAGGGGAGTAGCAATCAGCCCCAGCATTTT.

CDR3: CASSSRVAGNTIYF. The DNA for the CDR3 is TGTGCCAGCAGTAGCCGGGTGGCTGGAAACACCATATATTTT. The chain is built from TRBV6-5 and TRBJ1-3; D is unclear. Germline CDR1 MNHEY, CDR2 SVGAGI. V was clipped by 5 bases and J by 2 bases, with 10 bases between them. This CDR3 is built from 14 residues.

This chain connects TRBV7-3 to TRBJ2-1; 11 bases align to TRBD1. After removal of 4 bases from V and 3 bases from J, the junction contained 5 bases not matched to a gene. Germline V gene sequence: CDR1 SGHTA, CDR2 FQGTGA. This CDR3 comprises 16 residues. DNA of the CDR3: TGTGCCAGCAGCTCCTCCGGGACAGGGGGCTACAATGAGCAGTTCTTC. Its translation is CASSSSGTGGYNEQFF. The whole variable domain, remainder taken from reference TRBV7-3 and TRBJ2-1, is GAGVSQTPSNKVTEKGKYVELRCDPISGHTALYWYRQSLGQGPEFLIYFQGTGAADDSGLPNDRFFAVRPEGSVSTLKIQRTERGDSAVYLCASSSSGTGGYNEQFFGPGTRLTVL.

The sample holds one count of this clone. V gene TRBV30 combines with J gene TRBJ2-3, with D perhaps matching TRBD2 (5 bases). Germline CDR1 is GTSNPN and CDR2 is SVGIG (reference sequence). The V end was cut by 7 bases, the J end by 1 base, with 18 bases between. This CDR3 has 15 residues. In DNA form, the CDR3 reads TGTGCCTCCGCGATAGGGAGCATGGGCACAGATACGCAGTATTTT. Translated: CASAIGSMGTDTQYF.

J is TRBJ1-5 and V is TRBV6-1; D is ambiguous. V was cut by 6 bases and J by 0 bases, with 6 bases left in between. CDR1 is MNHNS, CDR2 SASEGT, per germline. This CDR3 has 13 amino acids. The CDR3, as DNA: TGTGCCAGCAGCGTTTATAGCAATCAGCCCCAGCATTTT. This gives the protein CASSVYSNQPQHF.

This chain connects TRBV5-6 to TRBJ1-1; D not resolved. The germline CDR1 and CDR2 sequences are SGHDT and YYEEEE. This CDR3 is built from 15 residues. Trimming shortened V by 0 bases and J by 4 bases, and 13 bases separated the two germline ends. CDR3 coding DNA: TGTGCCAGCAGCTTGGGGCCCCGAGAGGGCACTGAAGCTTTCTTT. This gives the protein CASSLGPREGTEAFF.

This clone turned up a few times. The chain employs TRBV9 and TRBJ2-6, with 7 bases lining up with TRBD1. Germline CDR1 reads SGDLS; CDR2 reads YYNGEE. V lost 3 bases and J lost 1; bases outside the gene matches: 7. The CDR3 runs 17 residues. CDR3 nucleotide sequence: TGTGCCAGCAGCGCAGGGGGTTGGGGTTCTGGGGCCAACGTCCTGACTTTC. Its translation: CASSAGGWGSGANVLTF.

This chain connects TRBV5-1 to TRBJ2-7; 12 nucleotides line up with TRBD1. J was trimmed by 6 bases and V by 4 bases; bases with no gene match: 5. This CDR3 contains 14 residues. The germline CDR1 and CDR2 sequences are SGHRS and YFSETQ. CDR3 DNA sequence: TGCGCCAGCAGCCCCGGGACAGGGGGCCTCGAGCAGTACTTC. The encoded protein is CASSPGTGGLEQYF. Full variable domain (missing parts from reference TRBV5-1 and TRBJ2-7): KAGVTQTPRYLIKTRGQQVTLSCSPISGHRSVSWYQQTPGQGLQFLFEYFSETQRNKGNFPGRFSGRQFSNSRSEMNVSTLELGDSALYLCASSPGTGGLEQYFGPGTRLTVT.

This chain connects TRBV27 to TRBJ1-2; D call uncertain. The CDR3 consists of 11 residues. Per germline, CDR1 MNHEY and CDR2 SMNVEV (reference sequence). Trimming shortened V by 6 bases and J by 8 bases, and 10 bases separated the two germline ends. The DNA of the CDR3 is TGTGCCAGCAGAGGGCTCGGGGGCTACACCTTC. This gives the protein CASRGLGGYTF.

The sample holds one count of this clone. J is TRBJ1-5 and V is TRBV30; D is possibly TRBD1 (6 bases). CDR1 is GTSNPN and CDR2 is SVGIG in the germline V gene (reference sequence). The CDR3 contains 14 residues. V shed 0 bases and J shed 6 bases, with 12 bases lying between them. The DNA of the CDR3 is TGTGCCTGGAGTGTAGGAACAGGGCGTCAGCCCCAGCATTTT. As protein: CAWSVGTGRQPQHF.

The chain has TRBV30 and TRBJ2-3, with D perhaps TRBD1 (5 bases). This CDR3 is built from 12 residues. Trimming pared 0 bases from V and 9 bases from J, leaving 10 bases between. CDR1 and CDR2 (germline): GTSNPN, SVGIG (reference sequence). DNA of the CDR3: TGTGCCTGGAGTGTACAGGAAGGGACGCAGTATTTT. Translation gives CAWSVQEGTQYF.

V usage is TRBV13 and J usage is TRBJ1-1, with unresolved D. From germline, CDR1 is PRHDT and CDR2 FYEKMQ (reference sequence). The CDR3 length is 14 residues. Trimming shortened V by 5 bases and J by 3 bases, and 13 bases separated the two germline ends. The CDR3 region is CASSVGEGYTEAFF. The CDR3 DNA reads TGTGCCAGCAGCGTCGGGGAGGGTTACACTGAAGCTTTCTTT.

The rearrangement uses TRBV6-5 and TRBJ2-7; D uncertain. Germline CDR1 and CDR2: MNHEY and SVGAGI. The CDR3 length is 15 residues. V was trimmed by 2 bases and J by 0 bases, leaving 11 bases between them. For the CDR3, the DNA is TGTGCCAGCAGTTACGCCAGGCTCAGCTCCTACGAGCAGTACTTC. Translation: CASSYARLSSYEQYF.

The chain uses TRBV20-1 and TRBJ2-7, with D unresolved. The germline V gene encodes CDR1 DFQATT and CDR2 SNEGSKA (reference sequence). V was trimmed by 6 bases and J by 4 bases, leaving 10 bases between them. The CDR3 is made up of 11 amino acids. The CDR3 loop reads CSAIPTYEQYF. The CDR3 region has the DNA TGCAGTGCCATCCCTACTTACGAGCAGTACTTC.

The chain carries TRBV4-1 and TRBJ2-1; the match to TRBD2 covers 8 bases. Per the germline V gene, CDR1 is MGHRA and CDR2 is YSYEKL. With V trimmed by 4 bases and J by 3 bases, 14 bases remained unmatched. This CDR3 spans 18 amino acids. CDR3 nucleotides: TGCGCCAGCAGCCTCTCCTGGGATCCGGGACTAGTCTACAATGAGCAGTTCTTC. Translating gives CASSLSWDPGLVYNEQFF.

The chain uses TRBV19 and TRBJ2-1, with 13 bases matching TRBD2. V gave up 7 bases and J gave up 7 bases; unmatched junction bases: 7. CDR3 length equals 15 residues. From germline, CDR1 is LNHDA and CDR2 SQIVND (reference sequence). The CDR3 bases are TGTGCCAGTACCCGGACTAGCGGGAGTCAGAATGAGCAGTTCTTC. It encodes CASTRTSGSQNEQFF. Complete variable domain (other parts from reference TRBV19 and TRBJ2-1): DGGITQSPKYLFRKEGQNVTLSCEQNLNHDAMYWYRQDPGQGLRLIYYSQIVNDFQKGDIAEGYSVSREKKESFPLTVTSAQKNPTAFYLCASTRTSGSQNEQFFGPGTRLTVL.

The V call is TRBV30, the J call TRBJ1-2; TRBD1 agrees at 10 bases. Germline V CDR1 and CDR2: GTSNPN, SVGIG (reference sequence). The CDR3 totals 14 residues. J was trimmed by 4 bases and V by 3 bases; bases with no gene match: 5. The CDR3, as DNA: TGTGCCTGGAGCAGGGACAGGGGATCCTATGGCTACACCTTC. Its translation is CAWSRDRGSYGYTF.

About this clone itself: This CDR3 is also generated by other DNA sequences in the sample. The chain is built from TRBV2 and TRBJ1-2; 9 nucleotides line up with TRBD1. CDR3 length: 13 residues. After removal of 7 bases from V and 3 bases from J, the junction contained 3 bases not matched to a gene. The germline gives CDR1 SNHLY, CDR2 FYNNEI. The CDR3 nucleotides read TGTGCCAGCAATACAGGGGGCGACTATGGCTACACCTTC. This gives the protein CASNTGGDYGYTF.

The chain is built from TRBV6-5 and TRBJ2-4; the D is unclear. Germline loops: CDR1 MNHEY, CDR2 SVGAGI. Between the trimmed V and J ends, which lost 2 bases and 6 bases, there was a span of 8 bases. This CDR3 region has 13 residues. CDR3 in amino acids: CASSYGTGNIQYF. CDR3 bases: TGTGCCAGCAGTTACGGTACGGGAAACATTCAGTACTTC.

Relative to its sample, this clone is medium-sized. The chain combines TRBV30 with TRBJ1-1; D uncertain. Germline CDR1 and CDR2: GTSNPN and SVGIG (reference sequence). The V gene lost 1 base and the J gene lost 5 bases, with 2 bases spanning the gap. CDR3 length equals 10 residues. CDR3 region: CAWSGTEAFF. CDR3 nucleotides: TGTGCCTGGAGTGGAACTGAAGCTTTCTTT.

This rearrangement joins TRBV29-1 to TRBJ2-7; 10 bases align to TRBD1. Germline V gene data show CDR1 as SQVTM and CDR2 as ANQGSEA. This CDR3 has 13 amino acids. The V segment lost 6 bases and the J segment 3 bases; nucleotides outside the gene matches: 5. Here the CDR3 reads CSVVRTGGYEQYF. The CDR3 nucleotides read TGCAGCGTGGTACGGACAGGGGGCTACGAGCAGTACTTC.

This sequence joins TRBV7-2 and TRBJ2-7; D unresolved. Between the trimmed V and J ends, which lost 1 base and 2 bases, there was a span of 12 bases. Germline V CDR1 and CDR2: SGHTA, FQGNSA. The CDR3 runs to 15 residues. CDR3 amino acids: CASSLGGSVTYEQYF. The DNA of the CDR3 is TGTGCCAGCAGCTTAGGCGGCTCCGTTACCTACGAGCAGTACTTC.

The chain links TRBV30 to TRBJ1-3; D is undetermined. The CDR3 is 12 residues long. V was trimmed by 3 bases and J by 2 bases, leaving 5 bases between them. In germline, CDR1 is GTSNPN, CDR2 SVGIG (reference sequence). The CDR3, as DNA: TGTGCCTGGAGGTTTACTGGAAACACCATATATTTT. Encoded protein: CAWRFTGNTIYF.

The rearrangement joins TRBV6-1 to TRBJ2-3, with 10 bases aligning to TRBD2. The J segment lost 3 bases and the V segment lost 3 bases, leaving 3 bases of the junction unmatched. The CDR3 is made up of 15 amino acids. Germline CDR1 reads MNHNS; CDR2 reads SASEGT. The CDR3 loop is CASSETLAGTDTQYF. The CDR3 DNA is TGTGCCAGCAGTGAGACACTAGCGGGGACAGATACGCAGTATTTT.